Listed below are T cell receptor beta chains from one sample, sequenced in a study of shared clonotypes between healthy human individuals. Generated by immunoSEQ multiplex PCR, the TCRdb table keeps only in-frame clones and is missing some. The table includes 2 million to 2.5 million clones, approximately 95% detected once. Sequenced sample: naive CD4+ T cells from PBMCs. These receptors all come from a man aged 18 to 35 in good health. Some clones in this sample may be carry-over from other donors' samples. The CDR3 runs from the conserved cysteine through the conserved F or W. Each record gives: D gene, V gene, J gene, CDR3 length, clone size, CDR3 protein, CDR3 DNA. The D gene is left open where the match is weak. A row's size may be missing; if present it is once, few, many or a size class.

D gene: TRBD2
V gene: TRBV28
J gene: TRBJ2-1
CDR3 length: 16
clone size: .
CDR3 protein: CASSSRTSAFYNEQFF
CDR3 DNA: TGTGCCAGCAGTTCACGGACTAGCGCTTTCTACAATGAGCAGTTCTTC

D gene: .
V gene: TRBV28
J gene: TRBJ2-1
CDR3 length: 15
clone size: .
CDR3 protein: CASREGQPHYNEQFF
CDR3 DNA: TGTGCCAGCCGGGAGGGACAGCCCCACTACAATGAGCAGTTCTTC

D gene: .
V gene: TRBV7-2
J gene: TRBJ2-1
CDR3 length: 15
clone size: .
CDR3 protein: CASSSRALGNNEQFF
CDR3 DNA: TGTGCCAGCAGCAGTCGGGCACTAGGGAACAATGAGCAGTTCTTC

D gene: TRBD2
V gene: TRBV11-2
J gene: TRBJ2-7
CDR3 length: 15
clone size: .
CDR3 protein: CASSFPGLEAYEQYF
CDR3 DNA: TGTGCCAGCAGCTTCCCGGGACTAGAGGCCTACGAGCAGTACTTC

D gene: .
V gene: TRBV5-1
J gene: TRBJ2-2
CDR3 length: 13
clone size: .
CDR3 protein: CASSPPIGAELFF
CDR3 DNA: TGCGCCAGCAGCCCTCCAATCGGTGCGGAGCTGTTTTTT

D gene: .
V gene: TRBV29-1
J gene: TRBJ2-7
CDR3 length: 11
clone size: once
CDR3 protein: CSVSSSYEQYF
CDR3 DNA: TGCAGCGTGTCCAGCTCCTACGAGCAGTACTTC

D gene: .
V gene: TRBV30
J gene: TRBJ1-6
CDR3 length: 14
clone size: .
CDR3 protein: CVRTGGGNNSPLHF
CDR3 DNA: TGTGTCCGGACCGGAGGGGGTAATAATTCACCCCTCCACTTT

D gene: .
V gene: TRBV10-3
J gene: TRBJ1-5
CDR3 length: 14
clone size: .
CDR3 protein: CAISERTSNQPQHF
CDR3 DNA: TGTGCCATCAGTGAGCGGACTAGCAATCAGCCCCAGCATTTT

D gene: .
V gene: TRBV5-1
J gene: TRBJ2-1
CDR3 length: 13
clone size: .
CDR3 protein: CASSLGGPNEQFF
CDR3 DNA: TGCGCCAGCAGCTTGGGTGGCCCCAATGAGCAGTTCTTC

D gene: TRBD1
V gene: TRBV18
J gene: TRBJ2-7
CDR3 length: 14
clone size: .
CDR3 protein: CASSPGQGPSEQYF
CDR3 DNA: TGTGCCAGCTCACCGGGACAGGGGCCCTCCGAGCAGTACTTC

D gene: .
V gene: TRBV7-2
J gene: TRBJ2-1
CDR3 length: 15
clone size: .
CDR3 protein: CASSLNSGSYNEQFF
CDR3 DNA: TGTGCCAGCAGCTTAAACAGCGGATCCTACAATGAGCAGTTCTTC

D gene: .
V gene: TRBV21-1
J gene: TRBJ2-7
CDR3 length: 14
clone size: .
CDR3 protein: CASRHRTPLGEQYF
CDR3 DNA: TGTGCCAGCAGGCATCGGACACCGTTGGGCGAGCAGTACTTC

D gene: TRBD1
V gene: TRBV29-1
J gene: TRBJ2-3
CDR3 length: 14
clone size: .
CDR3 protein: CSVDARGRVDTQYF
CDR3 DNA: TGCAGCGTTGATGCCAGGGGGCGCGTGGATACGCAGTATTTT

D gene: .
V gene: TRBV5-4
J gene: TRBJ2-1
CDR3 length: 15
clone size: .
CDR3 protein: CASSLSGSSYNEQFF
CDR3 DNA: TGTGCCAGCAGCCTTAGCGGAAGCTCCTACAATGAGCAGTTCTTC

D gene: .
V gene: TRBV27
J gene: TRBJ2-2
CDR3 length: 14
clone size: .
CDR3 protein: CASRYRLAPGELFF
CDR3 DNA: TGTGCCAGCAGATACCGACTGGCCCCCGGGGAGCTGTTTTTT

D gene: TRBD1
V gene: TRBV6-6
J gene: TRBJ1-2
CDR3 length: 13
clone size: .
CDR3 protein: CASSRDRGYGYTF
CDR3 DNA: TGTGCCAGCAGTCGGGACAGGGGCTATGGCTACACCTTC

D gene: TRBD2
V gene: TRBV5-1
J gene: TRBJ2-1
CDR3 length: 14
clone size: .
CDR3 protein: CASSSPGTTTEQFF
CDR3 DNA: TGCGCCAGCAGCTCACCCGGGACTACGACTGAGCAGTTCTTC

D gene: .
V gene: TRBV19
J gene: TRBJ1-3
CDR3 length: 14
clone size: .
CDR3 protein: CASSYGAAGNTIYF
CDR3 DNA: TGTGCCAGTAGCTATGGGGCGGCTGGAAACACCATATATTTT

D gene: TRBD1
V gene: TRBV5-4
J gene: TRBJ2-7
CDR3 length: 15
clone size: .
CDR3 protein: CASSRTGTGPHEQYF
CDR3 DNA: TGTGCCAGCAGCAGGACCGGGACAGGGCCCCACGAGCAGTACTTC

D gene: .
V gene: TRBV5-1
J gene: TRBJ2-1
CDR3 length: 15
clone size: .
CDR3 protein: CASSLVQTPYNEQFF
CDR3 DNA: TGCGCCAGCAGCTTGGTTCAGACACCCTACAATGAGCAGTTCTTC

D gene: .
V gene: TRBV7-3
J gene: TRBJ2-2
CDR3 length: 15
clone size: .
CDR3 protein: CASSFRQANTGELFF
CDR3 DNA: TGTGCCAGCAGCTTCAGACAGGCCAACACCGGGGAGCTGTTTTTT

D gene: .
V gene: TRBV28
J gene: TRBJ2-6
CDR3 length: 18
clone size: .
CDR3 protein: CASMGVRALWTGANVLTF
CDR3 DNA: TGTGCCAGCATGGGTGTTAGGGCTCTTTGGACTGGGGCCAACGTCCTGACTTTC

D gene: .
V gene: TRBV11-3
J gene: TRBJ2-1
CDR3 length: 18
clone size: .
CDR3 protein: CASSLDPRQAHTNNEQFF
CDR3 DNA: TGTGCCAGCAGCTTAGACCCAAGACAGGCGCATACGAACAATGAGCAGTTCTTC

D gene: .
V gene: TRBV11-2
J gene: TRBJ2-7
CDR3 length: 12
clone size: .
CDR3 protein: CASSLDQYEQYF
CDR3 DNA: TGTGCCAGCAGCTTAGATCAGTACGAGCAGTACTTC

D gene: .
V gene: TRBV28
J gene: TRBJ2-5
CDR3 length: 13
clone size: .
CDR3 protein: CATGGQLRETQYF
CDR3 DNA: TGTGCCACGGGGGGACAGCTTCGAGAGACCCAGTACTTC

D gene: .
V gene: TRBV7-8
J gene: TRBJ1-5
CDR3 length: 13
clone size: .
CDR3 protein: CASSLARNQPQHF
CDR3 DNA: TGTGCCAGCAGCTTAGCAAGAAATCAGCCCCAGCATTTT